The 26 T cell receptor beta chains presented below share a single source sample, sequenced in a study of blood T cell repertoires in COVID-19. Using immunoSEQ multiplex PCR, the repertoire was profiled, and TCRdb retains in-frame clones only, with some absent. The table records some 240,000 clones, 80% to 90% of them present only once. The sample comprised peripheral blood. The receptors shown here come from a woman between 40 and 55 years old who had recovered from COVID-19.

The chain joins TRBV7-2 to TRBJ2-3, with a weak D call TRBD1 (5 bases). CDR3 length: 16 residues. The V gene's germline CDR1 is SGHTA and CDR2 FQGNSA. The ends were cut back, 5 bases at V and 4 bases at J, with 19 bases in the middle. The CDR3 nucleotides read TGTGCCAGCAGCACCCGCCTTCAGGGCGCGGCAGATACGCAGTATTTT. Amino acids: CASSTRLQGAADTQYF. Together with reference TRBV7-2 and TRBJ2-3, the CDR3 gives the full variable domain: GAGVSQSPSNKVTEKGKDVELRCDPISGHTALYWYRQSLGQGLEFLIYFQGNSAPDKSGLPSDRFSAERTGGSVSTLTIQRTQQEDSAVYLCASSTRLQGAADTQYFGPGTRLTVL.

The chain combines TRBV5-1 with TRBJ1-1; tentatively, D is TRBD1 (6 bases). Germline V lookup: CDR1 SGHRS, CDR2 YFSETQ. CDR3 length: 12 residues. V was clipped by 4 bases and J by 4 bases, with 8 bases between them. CDR3 sequence: CASSLQGTEAFF. The CDR3 DNA is TGCGCCAGCAGCCTACAGGGCACTGAAGCTTTCTTT.

The rearrangement uses TRBV6-5 and TRBJ2-6; tentative D call: TRBD1 (5 bases). Germline CDR1 reads MNHEY; CDR2 reads SVGAGI. Between the trimmed V and J ends, which lost 4 bases and 1 base, there was a span of 11 bases. The CDR3 is made up of 16 amino acids. The CDR3 bases are TGTGCCAGCAGTTCCCAGGGTGCGTCTGGGGCCAACGTCCTGACTTTC. This sequence encodes CASSSQGASGANVLTF.

This clone was seen only a few times. In DNA, the CDR3 is TGTGCCAGCTGGGACAGGGACTATGGCTACACCTTC. This sequence encodes CASWDRDYGYTF. V gene TRBV28 combines with J gene TRBJ1-2; 9 positions agree with TRBD1. CDR1 is MDHEN and CDR2 is SYDVKM in the germline V gene. Trimming took 8 bases from V and 3 from J; bases not matched to a gene: 1. This CDR3 is built from 12 residues.

The chain carries TRBV6-5 and TRBJ1-5; TRBD1 might be the D (6 bases). This CDR3 region has 13 residues. The V gene lost 4 bases and the J gene lost 7 bases, with 11 bases spanning the gap. Germline V gene lookup returns CDR1 MNHEY and CDR2 SVGAGI. In DNA form, the CDR3 reads TGTGCCAGCAGTTGGGACAATACCCAGCCCCAGCATTTT. Protein product: CASSWDNTQPQHF.

This sequence joins TRBV6-5 and TRBJ1-3, with D uncertain. CDR1 is MNHEY, CDR2 SVGAGI, per germline. The CDR3 is 15 amino acids. Trimming pared 8 bases from V and 0 bases from J, leaving 14 bases between. The CDR3 protein is CASEQLGPSGNTIYF. CDR3 bases: TGTGCCAGCGAACAACTTGGGCCCTCTGGAAACACCATATATTTT.

This chain links TRBV5-1 with TRBJ1-2, with D possibly matching TRBD1 (5 bases). Germline-derived CDR1 and CDR2 are SGHRS and YFSETQ. The CDR3 extends over 15 amino acids. V lost 0 bases and J lost 3, with 12 bases in between. In DNA, the CDR3 is TGCGCCAGCAGCTTGGCGGCAGGGCTAGACTATGGCTACACCTTC. Its protein product is CASSLAAGLDYGYTF.

J is TRBJ1-1 and V is TRBV20-1; a weak D match, TRBD1 (5 bases). Trimming cost V 3 bases and J 8 bases, with 13 bases left between them. The CDR3 contains 12 residues. The germline gives CDR1 DFQATT, CDR2 SNEGSKA (reference sequence). This CDR3 reads CSASQGRTEAFF. The CDR3 region has the DNA TGCAGTGCTAGTCAAGGACGGACAGAAGCTTTCTTT.

The rearrangement uses TRBV7-3 and TRBJ2-1, with 10 nucleotides matching TRBD2. This CDR3 comprises 15 residues. Germline trimming cut 4 bases from V and 4 bases from J; bases unmatched to any gene: 4. CDR1 and CDR2 from the germline V gene are SGHTA and FQGTGA. The CDR3 loop is CASSSKAGGYNEQFF. Written as DNA, the CDR3 is TGTGCCAGCAGCTCCAAAGCGGGGGGGTACAATGAGCAGTTCTTC.

This clone appeared a few times. This sequence joins TRBV11-3 and TRBJ1-1, with D uncertain. V was shortened by 5 bases and J by 3 bases, with 10 bases between the two germline ends. Germline V gene data show CDR1 as SGHNT and CDR2 as YENEEA. This CDR3 spans 13 amino acids. The CDR3 DNA follows: TGTGCCAGCAGCGAGAGTTCCGACACTGAAGCTTTCTTT. As protein: CASSESSDTEAFF.

The chain combines TRBV15 with TRBJ2-3, with 11 bases identical to TRBD2. The CDR3 totals 19 residues. The J segment lost 4 bases and the V segment lost 2 bases, leaving 14 bases of the junction unmatched. The V gene's germline CDR1 is LNHNV and CDR2 YYDKDF (reference sequence). CDR3 sequence: CATSRITSGGQRFPDTQYF. DNA for the CDR3: TGTGCCACCAGCAGAATCACTAGCGGGGGCCAACGCTTTCCAGATACGCAGTATTTT.

J is TRBJ1-1 and V is TRBV19, with D possibly being TRBD1 (5 bases). The CDR3 contains 15 residues. CDR1 is LNHDA and CDR2 is SQIVND in the germline V gene (reference sequence). Trimming took 7 bases from V and 2 from J, leaving 17 bases between them. The CDR3 loop reads CASNAAAGINTEAFF. CDR3 DNA: TGTGCCAGTAACGCGGCGGCAGGGATCAACACTGAAGCTTTCTTT.

The chain links TRBV29-1 to TRBJ2-5, with D possibly being TRBD1 (6 bases). Germline CDR1 is SQVTM and CDR2 is ANQGSEA. The V and J ends lost 3 bases and 5 bases respectively, with 19 bases between them. The CDR3 consists of 15 residues. Here the CDR3 reads CSVDGGDLMGETQYF. CDR3 DNA sequence: TGCAGCGTTGATGGGGGCGATCTCATGGGGGAGACCCAGTACTTC. Supplemented by reference TRBV29-1 and TRBJ2-5, the full variable domain reads SAVISQKPSRDICQRGTSLTIQCQVDSQVTMMFWYRQQPGQSLTLIATANQGSEATYESGFVIDKFPISRPNLTFSTLTVSNMSPEDSSIYLCSVDGGDLMGETQYFGPGTRLLVL.

This chain connects TRBV9 to TRBJ1-2; no reliable D call. CDR3 size: 12 residues. Germline V gives CDR1 SGDLS, CDR2 YYNGEE. V shed 4 bases and J shed 4 bases, with 8 bases lying between them. The CDR3 sequence is CASSSGSYGYTF. For the CDR3, the DNA is TGTGCCAGCAGCAGCGGCAGCTATGGCTACACCTTC.

This chain connects TRBV6-5 to TRBJ2-2, with D maybe TRBD2 (6 bases). This CDR3 has 13 residues. V lost 10 bases to trimming and J lost 0 bases, with 9 bases between them. Germline V gives CDR1 MNHEY, CDR2 SVGAGI. CDR3 sequence: CAIIAANTGELFF. CDR3 nucleotides: TGTGCCATCATAGCGGCGAACACCGGGGAGCTGTTTTTT.

The gene calls are TRBV6-5 and TRBJ1-1; D is undetermined. The CDR3 contains 13 residues. CDR1 MNHEY and CDR2 SVGAGI come from the germline V gene. Trimming took off 5 bases at V and 0 bases at J, with 7 bases between the two ends. For the CDR3, the DNA is TGTGCCAGCAGTCGCATAGTGAACACTGAAGCTTTCTTT. It translates to CASSRIVNTEAFF.

V gene TRBV7-3 combines with J gene TRBJ2-7; the match to TRBD1 covers 9 bases. V was clipped by 5 bases and J by 2 bases; unmatched bases: 7. CDR3 length: 15 amino acids. Germline V gene data show CDR1 as SGHTA and CDR2 as FQGTGA. CDR3 protein: CASSPIRDRAYEQYF. The CDR3, as DNA: TGTGCCAGCAGCCCCATCCGGGACAGGGCCTACGAGCAGTACTTC.

This chain links TRBV30 with TRBJ2-7; TRBD1 agrees at 7 bases. CDR3 length: 14 amino acids. The J segment lost 5 bases and the V segment lost 0 bases, leaving 7 bases of the junction unmatched. Germline V CDR1 and CDR2: GTSNPN, SVGIG (reference sequence). CDR3: CAWSVLNRGNEQYF. The CDR3 coding sequence is TGTGCCTGGAGTGTACTGAACAGGGGAAACGAGCAGTACTTC.

This chain joins TRBV6-2 or TRBV6-3 and TRBJ1-2; TRBD1 agrees at 7 bases. Trimming removed 5 bases from V and 6 bases from J; junction bases left unmatched: 12. Germline CDR1 MNHEY, CDR2 SVGEGT. The CDR3 extends over 15 amino acids. The CDR3 protein is CASSMAHDRADGYTF. CDR3 coding DNA: TGTGCCAGCAGTATGGCTCACGACAGGGCTGATGGCTACACCTTC.

This chain uses TRBV10-3 with TRBJ1-2; 7 bases agree with TRBD1. V was clipped by 6 bases and J by 4 bases; unmatched bases: 8. The germline CDR1 and CDR2 sequences are ENHRY and SYGVKD. The CDR3 has 14 residues. The DNA for the CDR3 is TGTGCCATCAGCGATGGGACAGCGAGCTATGGCTACACCTTC. Residues: CAISDGTASYGYTF.

The genes are TRBV5-1 and TRBJ2-5; D is uncertain. The CDR3 spans 13 residues. The germline V gene encodes CDR1 SGHRS and CDR2 YFSETQ. V was trimmed by 5 bases and J by 3 bases, leaving 11 bases between them. CDR3 coding DNA: TGCGCCAGCAGACGAAGAACGGAAGAGACCCAGTACTTC. Its protein is CASRRRTEETQYF.

Only a few counts were recorded for this clone. As DNA, the CDR3 is TGTGCCAGCAGCTGGCCAGGGTTCTCTGGAAACACCATATATTTT. It yields the protein CASSWPGFSGNTIYF. The chain carries TRBV5-8 and TRBJ1-3, with a tentative D call TRBD1 (5 bases). V lost 3 bases to trimming and J lost 0 bases, with 10 bases between them. This CDR3 has 15 amino acids. Germline V CDR1 and CDR2: SGHTS, YDEGEE.

A word on this clone: One end of the junction does not line up with germline, which may come from a read error. This rearrangement joins TRBV5-1 to TRBJ1-3; D gene uncertain. The CDR3 length is 13 residues. The V gene's germline CDR1 is SGHRS and CDR2 YFSETQ. The DNA of the CDR3 is TGCGCCAGCAGGTTGGCGGGTGAAAACACCATATATTTT. Encoded protein: CASRLAGENTIYF.

V usage is TRBV19 and J usage is TRBJ2-2; D might be TRBD1 (5 bases). V was cut by 2 bases and J by 4 bases, with 11 bases left in between. Germline V gives CDR1 LNHDA, CDR2 SQIVND (reference sequence). The CDR3 length is 15 residues. DNA of the CDR3: TGTGCCAGTAGTATACAAGGGGTAGGCACCGGGGAGCTGTTTTTT. As protein: CASSIQGVGTGELFF. Full variable domain (missing parts from reference TRBV19 and TRBJ2-2): DGGITQSPKYLFRKEGQNVTLSCEQNLNHDAMYWYRQDPGQGLRLIYYSQIVNDFQKGDIAEGYSVSREKKESFPLTVTSAQKNPTAFYLCASSIQGVGTGELFFGEGSRLTVL.

This chain links TRBV11-2 with TRBJ2-1, with no clear D. CDR3 length: 15 residues. The ends were cut back, 3 bases at V and 3 bases at J, with 12 bases in the middle. The V gene's germline CDR1 is SGHAT and CDR2 FQNNGV. The CDR3 sequence is CASSFQTESYNEQFF. In nucleotides, the CDR3 is TGTGCCAGCAGCTTCCAGACTGAAAGCTACAATGAGCAGTTCTTC.

This sequence joins TRBV10-1 and TRBJ1-1; tentatively, D is TRBD1 (6 bases). This CDR3 is 16 amino acids long. CDR1 and CDR2 from the germline V gene are WNHNN and SYGVQD (reference sequence). With 0 bases removed from V and 8 bases from J, the gap between germline ends came to 19 bases. CDR3 in amino acids: CASSESTRGSLYEAFF. CDR3 nucleotides: TGCGCCAGCAGTGAGTCTACCAGGGGAAGCCTTTACGAAGCTTTCTTT.